A single sample gave rise to the 18 T cell receptor beta chains below, sequenced in a study of response to subunit inactivated influenza vaccine. A single record per CDR3 protein comes from TCRdb applying MiXCR to the RT-PCR reads. The sample shows about 500,000 distinct CDR3 sequences, 16% of them seen only once. Sequencing was performed on CD4+ T cells sorted from PBMCs, taken less than 30 months after vaccination. These receptors all stem from a man between 50 and 69 years old who received an inactivated influenza vaccine.

At least ten counts were recorded for this clonotype. The V and J genes are TRBV6-5 and TRBJ1-4, with TRBD1 matching 7 bases. The junction had 5 bases not matched to a gene; V was cut back by 2 bases and J by 5 bases. CDR1 is MNHEY and CDR2 is SVGAGI in the germline V gene. CDR3 length: 15 residues. The CDR3 is CASSYRGQPNEKLFF. CDR3 sequence (DNA): TGTGCCAGCAGTTACCGGGGACAGCCCAATGAAAAACTGTTTTTT.

This clonotype has only a few counts. The chain links TRBV19 to TRBJ2-1; TRBD2 matches 9 bases. The germline V gene encodes CDR1 LNHDA and CDR2 SQIVND (reference sequence). Losses at the gene ends were 4 bases for V and 5 bases for J; bases not matched to a gene: 6. This CDR3 spans 15 amino acids. CDR3 bases: TGTGCCAGTAGTACGCTAGCGGGGAACAACAATGAGCAGTTCTTC. It codes for CASSTLAGNNNEQFF.

The V call is TRBV20-1, the J call TRBJ2-3; D is perhaps TRBD1 (6 bases). The CDR3 has 15 residues. CDR1 is DFQATT and CDR2 is SNEGSKA in the germline V gene (reference sequence). V was pared by 5 bases and J by 2 bases, with 17 bases between. Written as DNA, the CDR3 is TGCAGTGCTCTGAATTACAGGGTTTCCACAGATACGCAGTATTTT. Translating it yields CSALNYRVSTDTQYF.

This chain connects TRBV7-2 to TRBJ2-7, with TRBD1 matching over 9 bases. The germline V gene encodes CDR1 SGHTA and CDR2 FQGNSA. The CDR3 has 16 residues. Germline trimming cut 4 bases from V and 2 bases from J; bases unmatched to any gene: 9. CDR3 sequence (DNA): TGTGCCAGCAGCTCTCGACAGGGGGTTGGGCCCTACGAGCAGTACTTC. Its translation is CASSSRQGVGPYEQYF.

The chain joins TRBV5-1 to TRBJ2-6, with D unclear. The V gene's germline CDR1 is SGHRS and CDR2 YFSETQ. With 0 bases removed from V and 4 bases from J, the gap between germline ends came to 5 bases. CDR3 size: 14 residues. The CDR3 sequence: CASSLDRGANVLTF. CDR3 DNA sequence: TGCGCCAGCAGCTTGGATCGGGGGGCCAACGTCCTGACTTTC.

This chain connects TRBV20-1 to TRBJ2-1, with TRBD1 as a possible D gene (9 bases). This CDR3 spans 19 amino acids. CDR1 DFQATT and CDR2 SNEGSKA come from the germline V gene (reference sequence). V was clipped by 6 bases and J by 3 bases, with 30 bases between them. The CDR3 reads CSARGTGPRAGGNYNEQFF. The CDR3 DNA follows: TGCAGTGCCCGAGGGACAGGGCCCAGGGCGGGAGGAAACTACAATGAGCAGTTCTTC.

This clonotype was observed a few times. The chain joins TRBV4-1 to TRBJ2-7; D is unresolved. CDR1 and CDR2 (germline): MGHRA, YSYEKL. Between the trimmed V and J ends, which lost 2 bases and 2 bases, there was a span of 19 bases. The CDR3 contains 17 residues. The CDR3 protein is CASSQNFRTQLTYEQYF. The CDR3, as DNA: TGCGCCAGCAGCCAAAATTTTAGGACGCAGTTAACCTACGAGCAGTACTTC.

The table lists this clonotype with a few counts. The chain uses TRBV6-2 or TRBV6-3 and TRBJ2-2; maybe TRBD1 (6 bases). The germline V and J ends were trimmed by 3 bases and 5 bases, with 13 bases remaining between them. This CDR3 is built from 15 residues. Germline CDR1 reads MNHEY; CDR2 reads SVGEGT. The CDR3 sequence is CASSYFGQRTGELFF. CDR3 nucleotide sequence: TGTGCCAGCAGTTATTTCGGACAGCGAACCGGGGAGCTGTTTTTT.

This chain links TRBV6-1 with TRBJ2-3, with a weak D call TRBD1 (6 bases). The CDR3 extends over 16 amino acids. Germline V gene sequence: CDR1 MNHNS, CDR2 SASEGT. Trimming cost V 5 bases and J 2 bases, with 17 bases left between them. The CDR3 DNA reads TGTGCCAGCAGTCTCGCCCGGGACACCTACACAGATACGCAGTATTTT. It encodes CASSLARDTYTDTQYF.

Comment on this clonotype: A junction boundary mismatches the germline segment, possibly from a read error. In nucleotides, the CDR3 is TGTGCCAGCACCCCCCAGTGGGACACCTTTTTT. The encoded protein is CASTPQWDTFF. V and J are TRBV7-9 and TRBJ2-3, with TRBD1 as a possible D gene (6 bases). Looked up from germline, CDR1 is SEHNR and CDR2 is FQNEAQ (reference sequence). This CDR3 has 11 amino acids.

In its sample, this clonotype was seen a few times. This sequence joins TRBV7-9 and TRBJ1-5; D is perhaps TRBD1 (5 bases). CDR1 is SEHNR, CDR2 FQNEAQ, per germline (reference sequence). The CDR3 is 15 residues long. V was cut by 6 bases and J by 3 bases, with 15 bases left in between. The CDR3 nucleotides read TGTGCCAGCAGTTCTACCAGGGACTTCAATCAGCCCCAGCATTTT. Encoded protein: CASSSTRDFNQPQHF.

The table lists this clonotype with many counts. The V call is TRBV7-9, the J call TRBJ2-4, with D maybe TRBD1 (7 bases). CDR1 is SEHNR and CDR2 is FQNEAQ in the germline V gene (reference sequence). Trimming stripped 3 bases from V and 7 bases from J, with 16 bases between. The CDR3 loop spans 15 amino acids. The CDR3 DNA sequence: TGTGCCAGCAGCTTTCCAGGGGGGAACAAGAACATTCAGTACTTC. Translated, it gives CASSFPGGNKNIQYF.

The chain couples TRBV6-5 to TRBJ2-6; no reliable D call. CDR1 and CDR2 from the germline V gene are MNHEY and SVGAGI. The CDR3 loop spans 15 amino acids. V dropped 2 bases and J dropped 1 base, with 6 bases sitting between them. CDR3 in DNA: TGTGCCAGCAGTTACCGGGTATCTGGGGCCAACGTCCTGACTTTC. Protein product: CASSYRVSGANVLTF.

The V and J genes are TRBV27 and TRBJ2-1, with TRBD2 matching 16 bases. The CDR3 length is 17 residues. Germline CDR1 MNHEY, CDR2 SMNVEV (reference sequence). V was clipped by 2 bases and J by 9 bases; unmatched bases: 7. CDR3 DNA sequence: TGTGCCAGCAGTTTAAGCGGGACTAGCGGGAGGGCTACTGAGCAGTTCTTC. Residues: CASSLSGTSGRATEQFF.

This sequence joins TRBV20-1 and TRBJ2-1; the match to TRBD2 covers 14 bases. The CDR3 is 15 residues long. In germline, CDR1 is DFQATT, CDR2 SNEGSKA (reference sequence). The junction had 9 bases not matched to a gene; V was cut back by 6 bases and J by 8 bases. The CDR3: CSARLAGGHIYEQFF. The CDR3 DNA reads as TGCAGTGCCAGACTAGCGGGGGGGCATATCTATGAGCAGTTCTTC.

This chain uses TRBV6-1 with TRBJ2-3; perhaps TRBD2 as D (6 bases). Germline V gene sequence: CDR1 MNHNS, CDR2 SASEGT. V was cut by 6 bases and J by 6 bases, with 16 bases left in between. CDR3 length: 14 residues. The CDR3 sequence is CASRTRGRSDTQYF. CDR3 DNA: TGTGCCAGCAGGACACGGGGGAGAAGCGATACGCAGTATTTT.

This clonotype was recorded at least ten times. The CDR3 spells CASSLGGGSSYEQYF. The CDR3 bases are TGTGCCAGCAGCTTAGGTGGGGGGAGCTCCTACGAGCAGTACTTC. The V gene is TRBV7-9, the J gene TRBJ2-7; TRBD2 might be the D (6 bases). V was trimmed by 1 base and J by 0 bases, leaving 10 bases between them. The CDR3 contains 15 residues. The germline V gene has CDR1 SEHNR and CDR2 FQNEAQ (reference sequence). The full variable domain, completed using reference TRBV7-9 and TRBJ2-7, is DTGVSQNPRHKITKRGQNVTFRCDPISEHNRLYWYRQTLGQGPEFLTYFQNEAQLEKSRLLSDRFSAERPKGSFSTLEIQRTEQGDSAMYLCASSLGGGSSYEQYFGPGTRLTVT.

This clonotype has a handful of counts. The rearrangement uses TRBV20-1 and TRBJ2-7, with D unclear. Germline assignment: CDR1 DFQATT and CDR2 SNEGSKA (reference sequence). CDR3 size: 12 residues. Trimming took off 3 bases at V and 1 base at J, with 7 bases between the two ends. The CDR3 nucleotides are TGCAGTGCTAGCGACACATCCTACGAGCAGTACTTC. As protein: CSASDTSYEQYF.